A single sample is the source of the 15 T cell receptor beta chains below, sequenced in a study of blood T cell repertoires in COVID-19. Profiling relied on immunoSEQ multiplex PCR, and the TCRdb table lists in-frame clones only, not all of them. Of 200,000 to 300,000 clones listed, roughly 76% were seen once; the top ten hold 7.5%. The specimen was peripheral blood. The source of these receptors is a woman older than 75 with COVID-19, enrolled during active disease.

This clone was counted between two and nine times. The J gene is TRBJ1-4, the V gene TRBV2; 7 nucleotides match TRBD1. The CDR3 loop spans 15 amino acids. The germline V gene encodes CDR1 SNHLY and CDR2 FYNNEI. V shed 7 bases, J shed 3 bases, and the junction held 8 bases outside the gene matches. CDR3 sequence: CASKVGGIPNEKLFF. The CDR3 DNA sequence: TGTGCCAGCAAAGTAGGGGGCATTCCTAATGAAAAACTGTTTTTT.

The gene calls are TRBV6-6 and TRBJ1-2; TRBD1 matches 7 bases. This CDR3 comprises 15 residues. The trim removed 2 bases at V and 6 bases at J, leaving 9 bases unmatched. Germline V CDR1 and CDR2: MNHNY, SVGAGI (reference sequence). The CDR3 spells CASSYNPGGLHGYTF. The CDR3 DNA follows: TGTGCCAGCAGTTACAACCCAGGGGGATTGCATGGCTACACCTTC.

The gene calls are TRBV6-6 and TRBJ2-1; 9 bases are shared with TRBD2. The V and J ends lost 0 bases and 7 bases, in that order; junction bases with no gene match: 7. Germline V lookup: CDR1 MNHNY, CDR2 SVGAGI (reference sequence). CDR3 length: 16 residues. For the CDR3, the DNA is TGTGCCAGCAGTTACTCAAGGACTAGCGTTGAAAATGAGCAGTTCTTC. This encodes CASSYSRTSVENEQFF.

This clone has only one observation. The sample holds other DNA sequences that translate to the same CDR3. V and J are TRBV5-4 and TRBJ2-5, with a tentative D call TRBD1 (5 bases). Per the germline V gene, CDR1 is SGHNT and CDR2 is YYREEE (reference sequence). Trimming pared 0 bases from V and 5 bases from J, leaving 11 bases between. The length of the CDR3 is 14 residues. In DNA, the CDR3 is TGTGCCAGCAGCTTGGCGGCAGCAGGGGAGACCCAGTACTTC. Translating it yields CASSLAAAGETQYF.

The chain uses TRBV7-9 and TRBJ2-5; TRBD2 is a possible D gene (7 bases). CDR1 and CDR2 (germline): SEHNR, FQNEAQ (reference sequence). Between the trimmed V and J ends, which lost 6 bases and 5 bases, there was a span of 16 bases. The CDR3 runs to 14 residues. The DNA of the CDR3 is TGTGCCAGCAGTATCCCGGGGGGCGGCGAGACCCAGTACTTC. Translating it yields CASSIPGGGETQYF.

This clone showed up just once. This sequence joins TRBV28 and TRBJ1-2, with no clear D. The CDR3 totals 14 residues. The V end was cut by 10 bases, the J end by 4 bases, with 19 bases between. The germline gives CDR1 MDHEN, CDR2 SYDVKM. The CDR3 here is CATPGPVAGYGYTF. DNA of the CDR3: TGTGCCACCCCAGGCCCGGTGGCCGGCTATGGCTACACCTTC.

This clone was detected once. V gene TRBV18 combines with J gene TRBJ1-5, with D perhaps TRBD1 (6 bases). Germline CDR1 KGHSH, CDR2 LQKENI. The CDR3 consists of 14 residues. V shed 3 bases and J shed 6 bases, with 12 bases lying between them. This CDR3 is CASSPQTGTQPQHF. DNA for the CDR3: TGTGCCAGCTCACCCCAAACAGGGACTCAGCCCCAGCATTTT.

The chain couples TRBV5-1 to TRBJ2-1; D may be TRBD1 (6 bases). The CDR3 contains 14 residues. V dropped 4 bases and J dropped 9 bases, with 17 bases sitting between them. Germline loops: CDR1 SGHRS, CDR2 YFSETQ. The CDR3 DNA is TGCGCCAGCAGCCCTCGGGACACGAGTGGTGAGCAGTTCTTC. The encoded protein is CASSPRDTSGEQFF. Looking up the rest from reference TRBV5-1 and TRBJ2-1 gives the full variable domain: KAGVTQTPRYLIKTRGQQVTLSCSPISGHRSVSWYQQTPGQGLQFLFEYFSETQRNKGNFPGRFSGRQFSNSRSEMNVSTLELGDSALYLCASSPRDTSGEQFFGPGTRLTVL.

CDR3 amino acids: CASSLNQGSGYGYTF. CDR3 coding DNA: TGTGCCAGCAGCTTGAATCAGGGGAGCGGCTATGGCTACACCTTC. This chain uses TRBV7-2 with TRBJ1-2; tentative D call: TRBD1 (6 bases). CDR3 size: 15 residues. Germline V gene lookup returns CDR1 SGHTA and CDR2 FQGNSA. Trimming removed 3 bases from V and 4 bases from J, with 15 bases in between.

The chain joins TRBV3-1 (or the pseudogene TRBV3-2) to TRBJ2-5, with no clear D. CDR1 LGHDT and CDR2 YNNKEL come from the germline V gene (reference sequence). The CDR3 has 11 residues. V gave up 7 bases and J gave up 5 bases, with 8 bases separating them. The CDR3 here is CASTYSETQYF. The CDR3 nucleotides are TGTGCCAGCACCTACTCGGAGACCCAGTACTTC.

The V and J genes are TRBV28 and TRBJ1-5; 7 bases fit TRBD1. With V trimmed by 1 base and J by 7 bases, 16 bases remained unmatched. Per the germline V gene, CDR1 is MDHEN and CDR2 is SYDVKM. The CDR3 length is 18 residues. The CDR3 is CASSLLPINRGDRQPQHF. DNA of the CDR3: TGTGCCAGCAGTTTATTGCCTATTAACAGGGGAGACCGACAGCCCCAGCATTTT.

The V call is TRBV7-2, the J call TRBJ2-5, with 11 bases lining up with TRBD1. Germline CDR1 and CDR2: SGHTA and FQGNSA. This CDR3 is 16 amino acids long. V trimming: 0 bases; J trimming: 4 bases; junction bases outside the gene matches: 4. Here the CDR3 DNA reads TGTGCCAGCAGCTTAGCGTTGGGACAGGGGGGAGAGACCCAGTACTTC. Amino acids: CASSLALGQGGETQYF.

The chain links TRBV28 to TRBJ2-5; D is uncertain. The V gene's germline CDR1 is MDHEN and CDR2 SYDVKM. There are 17 residues in the CDR3. V was clipped by 7 bases and J by 0 bases, with 21 bases between them. CDR3 loop: CASTSSGSFGYQETQYF. DNA for the CDR3: TGTGCCAGCACCTCCTCGGGTAGTTTCGGGTACCAAGAGACCCAGTACTTC.

The chain recombines TRBV7-2 with TRBJ2-7, with 10 bases matching TRBD1. V lost 4 bases to trimming and J lost 3 bases; unmatched junction nucleotides: 12. The length of the CDR3 is 17 residues. CDR1 and CDR2 from the germline V gene are SGHTA and FQGNSA. The CDR3 spells CASSSRDRGIQGYEQYF. The CDR3 coding sequence is TGTGCCAGCAGCTCACGGGACAGGGGAATACAAGGCTACGAGCAGTACTTC. The full variable domain, rest sourced from reference TRBV7-2 and TRBJ2-7, is GAGVSQSPSNKVTEKGKDVELRCDPISGHTALYWYRQSLGQGLEFLIYFQGNSAPDKSGLPSDRFSAERTGGSVSTLTIQRTQQEDSAVYLCASSSRDRGIQGYEQYFGPGTRLTVT.

The gene calls are TRBV3-1 (or the pseudogene TRBV3-2) and TRBJ2-5; no clear D. The CDR3 has 12 amino acids. Germline CDR1 LGHDT, CDR2 YNNKEL (reference sequence). Trimming took off 0 bases at V and 6 bases at J, with 5 bases between the two ends. CDR3 sequence: CASSQDQKTQYF. In DNA form, the CDR3 reads TGTGCCAGCAGCCAAGATCAGAAGACCCAGTACTTC.